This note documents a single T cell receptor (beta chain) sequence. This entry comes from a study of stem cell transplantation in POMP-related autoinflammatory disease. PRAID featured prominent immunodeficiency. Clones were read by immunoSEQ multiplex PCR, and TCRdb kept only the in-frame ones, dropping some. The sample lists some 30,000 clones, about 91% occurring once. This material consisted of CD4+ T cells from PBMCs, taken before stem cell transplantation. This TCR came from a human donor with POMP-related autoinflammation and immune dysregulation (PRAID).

DNA for the CDR3: TGTGCCAGCAGCTTTTCCAGACTAGCGGGAGGGGGGAATACGCAGTATTTT. This translates into CASSFSRLAGGGNTQYF. This chain links TRBV7-9 with TRBJ2-3, with 14 bases matching TRBD2. This CDR3 has 17 residues. J lost 7 bases, V lost 3 bases, and 9 bases had no gene match. Germline loops: CDR1 SEHNR, CDR2 FQNEAQ (reference sequence).